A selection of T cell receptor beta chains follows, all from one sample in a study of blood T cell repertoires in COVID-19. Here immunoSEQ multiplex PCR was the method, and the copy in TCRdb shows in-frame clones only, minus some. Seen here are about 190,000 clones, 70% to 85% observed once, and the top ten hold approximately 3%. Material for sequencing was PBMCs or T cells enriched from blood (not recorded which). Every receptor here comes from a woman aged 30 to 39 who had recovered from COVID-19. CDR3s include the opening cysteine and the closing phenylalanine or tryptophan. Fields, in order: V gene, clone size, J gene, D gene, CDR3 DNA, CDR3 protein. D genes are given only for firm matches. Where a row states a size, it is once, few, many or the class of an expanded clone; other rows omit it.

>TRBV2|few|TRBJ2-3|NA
TGTGCCAGCGGACTTGAGACCGCCGGGGGTACGCAGTATTTT
CASGLETAGGTQYF
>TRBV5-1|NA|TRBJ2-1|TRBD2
TGCGCCAGCAGCTCTCTAGCGGGAGGGCCAAATGAGCAGTTCTTC
CASSSLAGGPNEQFF
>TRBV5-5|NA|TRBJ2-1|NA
TGTGCCAGCAGCTTGGAATTCAGGGGGGCCATGGATGAGCAGTTCTTC
CASSLEFRGAMDEQFF
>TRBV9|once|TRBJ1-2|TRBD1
TGTGCCAGCAGCCTAGACAGGGGCTATGGCTACACCTTC
CASSLDRGYGYTF
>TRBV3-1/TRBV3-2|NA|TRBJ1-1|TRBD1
TGTGCCAGCACCCAAGGGACAGGGTTCGGGTTCATTGACACTGAAGCTTTCTTT
CASTQGTGFGFIDTEAFF
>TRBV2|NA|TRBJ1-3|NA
TGTGCCAGTACACAGGGACCCGGAAACACCATATATTTT
CASTQGPGNTIYF
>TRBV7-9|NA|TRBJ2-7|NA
TGTGCCAGCAGTGGTGATACTCCCTACGAGCAGTACTTC
CASSGDTPYEQYF
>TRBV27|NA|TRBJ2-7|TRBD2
TGTGCCAGCAGTTTCGTTCCTGTCGGGGGAGGGCCCGCCTACGAGCAGTACTTC
CASSFVPVGGGPAYEQYF
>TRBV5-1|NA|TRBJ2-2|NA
TGCGCCAGCGATGAGGACAGCCCGACCGGGGAGCTGTTTTTT
CASDEDSPTGELFF
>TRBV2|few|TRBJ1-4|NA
TGTGCCAGCAGTGAGACAATGACTAATGAAAAACTGTTTTTT
CASSETMTNEKLFF
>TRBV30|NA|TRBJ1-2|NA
TGTGCCTGGAGTATTACAGCAGGCCACACCTTC
CAWSITAGHTF
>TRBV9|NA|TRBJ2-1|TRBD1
TGTGCCAGCAGCGCCGGGACAGGGATTTACAATGAGCAGTTCTTC
CASSAGTGIYNEQFF
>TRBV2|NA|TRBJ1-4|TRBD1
TGTGCCAGCAGTGATAGACAGGGGGCTGAAAAACTGTTTTTT
CASSDRQGAEKLFF
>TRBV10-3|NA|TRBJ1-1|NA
TGTGCCAACGTACAGGGTGCGATGAACACTGAAGCTTTCTTT
CANVQGAMNTEAFF
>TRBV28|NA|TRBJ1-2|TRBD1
TGTGCCAGCAGTGGACAGGGCCCCTATGGCTACACCTTC
CASSGQGPYGYTF
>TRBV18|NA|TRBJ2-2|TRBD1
TGTGCCAGCTCACCGGGACAGGGCAAGACCGGGGAGCTGTTTTTT
CASSPGQGKTGELFF
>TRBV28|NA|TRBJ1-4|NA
TGTGCCAGCAGTGTCTGGGAGGGGGGTCCGGGTGAAAAACTGTTTTTT
CASSVWEGGPGEKLFF
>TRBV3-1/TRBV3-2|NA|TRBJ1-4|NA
TGTGCCAGCAGCCAAGATATAGAAAAACTGTTTTTT
CASSQDIEKLFF
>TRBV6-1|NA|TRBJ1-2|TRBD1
TGTGCCAGCAGTGATTGGGACAGTATCGGGGTTGGCTACACCTTC
CASSDWDSIGVGYTF
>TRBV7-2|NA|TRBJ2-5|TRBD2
TGTGCCAGCAGCTTAGTTCTAGCGGGGGTCGAGACCCAGTACTTC
CASSLVLAGVETQYF
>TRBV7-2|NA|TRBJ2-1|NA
TGTGCCAGCAGCCCAAGCGGGTGGGGGACCAGACAGTTCTTC
CASSPSGWGTRQFF
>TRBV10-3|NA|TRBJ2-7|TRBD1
TGTGCCATCGGGACAGGGGGCTCTAGCTCCTACGAGCAGTACTTC
CAIGTGGSSSYEQYF
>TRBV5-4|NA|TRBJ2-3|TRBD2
TGTGCCAGCAGCGCCGGTGGGCTGATCCTCAGGCGGGAGGGGACAGATACGCAGTATTTT
CASSAGGLILRREGTDTQYF
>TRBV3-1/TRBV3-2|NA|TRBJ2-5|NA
TGTGCCAGCAGCCTCCAGGGTCCCCAAGAGACCCAGTACTTC
CASSLQGPQETQYF
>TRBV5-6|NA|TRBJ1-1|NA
TGTGCCAGCAGCCTCACAGGGCCGATGAACACTGAAGCTTTCTTT
CASSLTGPMNTEAFF
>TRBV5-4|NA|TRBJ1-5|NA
TGTGCCAGCAGCTTCGCCGGGGATCGCAATCAGCCCCAGCATTTT
CASSFAGDRNQPQHF
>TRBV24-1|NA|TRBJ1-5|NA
TGTGCCACCAGTGATCCCGGGGGGGACCAGCCCCAGCATTTT
CATSDPGGDQPQHF
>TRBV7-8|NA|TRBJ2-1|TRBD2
TGTGCCAGCAGCTTACTAGCGGGCAATGAGCAGTTCTTC
CASSLLAGNEQFF
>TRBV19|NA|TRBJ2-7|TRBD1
TGTGCCAGTAGTGACCTACCGACAGGGGGCTACGAGCAGTACTTC
CASSDLPTGGYEQYF
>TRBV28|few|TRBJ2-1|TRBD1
TGTGCCAGCAGGGCCTCCGGGACAGGGAACAATGAGCAGTTCTTC
CASRASGTGNNEQFF
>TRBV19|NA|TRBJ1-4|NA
TGTGCCAGTAGTCTTACAGGGTGGCTGTTTTTT
CASSLTGWLFF
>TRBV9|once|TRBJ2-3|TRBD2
TGTGCCAGCAGCTTAGCGGGAGGCGGCACAGATACGCAGTATTTT
CASSLAGGGTDTQYF
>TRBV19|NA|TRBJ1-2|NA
TGTGCCAGCGGGGAAGCTCCTGCGGGAGGCTACACCTTC
CASGEAPAGGYTF
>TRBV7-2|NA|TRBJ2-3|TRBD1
TGTGCCAGCAGCTTAGGACAGGGCTCAGATACGCAGTATTTT
CASSLGQGSDTQYF
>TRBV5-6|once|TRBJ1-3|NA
TGTGCCAGCAGCTTAACCCAGGTGTTGCTCTCTGGAAACACCATATATTTT
CASSLTQVLLSGNTIYF
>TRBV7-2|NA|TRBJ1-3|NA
TGTGCCAGCAGCTTAGTCCAGGGCCCCTCTGGAAACACCATATATTTT
CASSLVQGPSGNTIYF
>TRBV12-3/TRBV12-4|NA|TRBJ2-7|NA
TGTGCCAGCAGTTCCCGCCTAGTATACGAGCAGTACTTC
CASSSRLVYEQYF
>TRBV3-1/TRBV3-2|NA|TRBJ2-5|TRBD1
TGTGCCAGCAGCCGGATCCGGGACAGGGTACGAGAGACCCAGTACTTC
CASSRIRDRVRETQYF
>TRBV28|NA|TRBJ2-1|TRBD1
TGTGCCAGCAGTTTACGTCGAGACAGGGGGCCCACTCTTGAGCAGTTCTTC
CASSLRRDRGPTLEQFF
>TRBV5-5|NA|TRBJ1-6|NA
TGTGCCAGCAGCTTGGGGCGACAGGCGGCACCCCTCCACTTT
CASSLGRQAAPLHF
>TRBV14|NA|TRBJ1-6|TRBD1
TGTGCCAGCAGCCAATTGACAGGGGGGAGCTCCTATAATTCACCCCTCCACTTT
CASSQLTGGSSYNSPLHF
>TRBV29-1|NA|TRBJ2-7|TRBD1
TGCAGCGCCACCGATGGACAGGGGTCCTACGAGCAGTACTTC
CSATDGQGSYEQYF
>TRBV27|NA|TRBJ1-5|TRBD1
TGTGCCAGCAGTTTGGGCACCGGGACAGGGAATCGCAATCAGCCCCAGCATTTT
CASSLGTGTGNRNQPQHF